Sequencing of this T cell receptor (beta chain) was carried out in a study of PD-1 blockade in classical Hodgkin lymphoma. Across the study: With a 2-week interval, patients received intravenous nivolumab at 3 mg/kg.

Details on this clone: What it binds is not known.

Brentuximab vedotin exposure varied, and every patient relapsed after autologous stem cell transplantation. Assay: immunoSEQ multiplex PCR; the TCRdb copy retains only in-frame clones and omits some. The sample lists tens of thousands of clones; around 82% were seen once. This CDR3 is built from 15 residues. V gave up 3 bases and J gave up 2 bases, with 14 bases separating them. Germline-derived CDR1 and CDR2 are KGHSH and LQKENI. Broader study findings: Newly diagnosed patients and complete responders had comparable diversity at baseline. Relapsed/refractory patients reportedly had lower baseline diversity than newly diagnosed patients.

The receptor comes from a human donor with classical Hodgkin lymphoma. The rearrangement joins TRBV18 to TRBJ2-7; possibly TRBD1 for D (5 bases). Sample: peripheral blood mononuclear cells (PBMCs), taken before the second cycle of nivolumab. The CDR3 loop is CASSPYRQGTYEQYF. The CDR3 DNA reads as TGTGCCAGCTCACCCTATCGGCAGGGCACCTACGAGCAGTACTTC.